This T cell receptor beta chain is from a study of blood T cell repertoires in COVID-19. The overall study: Samples of COVID-19 (acute and convalescent) were obtained from the United States, Italy and Spain. T cells, B-cell-depleted T cells, or PBMCs supplied cDNA or gDNA.

The authors' processing: Estimated nucleated cell counts came from reference gene primer amplification. The table came from immunoSEQ multiplex PCR; TCRdb's copy has only in-frame clones and leaves some out. The V and J calls and clone size come from that table; D and trimming were worked out from the DNA. The sample comprises about 480,000 clones, around nine tenths of which are singletons, and roughly 4% rests with the top ten. The ends were cut back, 0 bases at V and 8 bases at J, with 8 bases in the middle. Germline values: CDR1 MNHEY, CDR2 SMNVEV (reference sequence). There are 13 residues in the CDR3.

The V gene is TRBV27, the J gene TRBJ2-1, with D possibly TRBD2 on 5 matching bases. Sample: peripheral blood. The source of this sequence is a woman in her 30s with acute or convalescent COVID-19. The CDR3 is CASSLSVEDEQFF. The CDR3 DNA follows: TGTGCCAGCAGTTTATCGGTGGAGGATGAGCAGTTCTTC.